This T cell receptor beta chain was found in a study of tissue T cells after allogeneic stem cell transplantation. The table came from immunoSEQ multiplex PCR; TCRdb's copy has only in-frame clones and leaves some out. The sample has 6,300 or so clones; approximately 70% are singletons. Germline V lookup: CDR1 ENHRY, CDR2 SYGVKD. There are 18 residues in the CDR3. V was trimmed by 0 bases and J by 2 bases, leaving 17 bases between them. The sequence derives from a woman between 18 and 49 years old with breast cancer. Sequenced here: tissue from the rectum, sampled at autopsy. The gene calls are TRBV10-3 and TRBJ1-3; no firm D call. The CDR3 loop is CAISESWSAPGPGNTIYF. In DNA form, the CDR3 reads TGTGCCATCAGTGAGTCGTGGTCGGCACCCGGCCCTGGAAACACCATATATTTT.